This T cell receptor beta chain derives from a study of a mutant IDH1 vaccine in newly diagnosed glioma. Whole-study context: Vaccines began 4-6 weeks after radiotherapy alone, or with temozolomide cycles. Patients were pretreated with radiotherapy, temozolomide, or both, mostly both. Week 35 held visit V12, while week 47 held visit V13. The study's findings and limits: Of the patients, 93.3% had vaccine-induced immune responses.

As to time point: week 35, safety follow-up. Every single dose of the vaccine, 300 ug of mutant IDH1 20-mer peptide, came with topical imiquimod. A word on this clone: Its target is unknown.

Sequencing was performed with immunoSEQ multiplex PCR; in TCRdb, only in-frame clones are kept and a portion is missing. The sample holds approximately 50,000 clones, around 85% seen once. The TCR comes from a man aged 35-49 years with glioma. The material was PBMCs, obtained from a glioma patient whose treatment included an IDH1 peptide vaccine.

CDR3: CASSVYWGDEAFF. In nucleotides, the CDR3 is TGTGCCAGCAGCGTGTACTGGGGGGATGAAGCTTTCTTT. The chain employs TRBV9 and TRBJ1-1; D might be TRBD1 (5 bases). V gave up 2 bases and J gave up 7 bases, with 12 bases separating them. The CDR3 runs to 13 residues. Germline V gene lookup returns CDR1 SGDLS and CDR2 YYNGEE.